These 5 T cell receptor beta chains came from one sample sequenced in a study of CD8+CD57+ T cells in acquired aplastic anemia. TCR beta VDJ and CDR3 profiles were obtained from a genomic DNA template. MiXCR, applied by TCRdb to the reads, yields one record per CDR3 protein. The profile shows fewer than 200,000 distinct CDR3 sequences, roughly 45% of them singletons. The specimen sequenced was sorted CD4+, CD8+, or CD8+CD57+ T cells (not recorded which) from PBMCs. The receptor source for this set is a human donor in good health.

This clonotype has a single count. This chain uses TRBV7-8 with TRBJ2-7, with D perhaps matching TRBD1 (6 bases). This CDR3 comprises 15 residues. V lost 5 bases to trimming and J lost 5 bases, with 19 bases between them. Germline V gives CDR1 SGHVS, CDR2 FQNEAQ. CDR3 nucleotide sequence: TGTGCCAGCAGCCGCCCCCCGGGTACAGGGAACGAGCAGTACTTC. This encodes CASSRPPGTGNEQYF.

This clonotype was seen many times. This chain connects TRBV7-9 to TRBJ2-2; unclear D gene. Per the germline V gene, CDR1 is SEHNR and CDR2 is FQNEAQ (reference sequence). V was clipped by 5 bases and J by 8 bases, with 9 bases between them. This CDR3 has 12 amino acids. The CDR3 is CASSPLLGELFF. The CDR3 coding sequence is TGTGCCAGCAGCCCGCTTCTGGGGGAGCTGTTTTTT.

This clonotype was counted between two and nine times. The chain links TRBV4-3 to TRBJ1-1, with 7 bases lining up with TRBD1. The J segment lost 2 bases and the V segment lost 1 base, leaving 7 bases of the junction unmatched. The germline V gene has CDR1 LGHNA and CDR2 YSLEER. CDR3 length: 16 residues. CDR3 bases: TGCGCCAGCAGCCAAGCTTACGGGACAGCCAACACTGAAGCTTTCTTT. Translated: CASSQAYGTANTEAFF.

Concerning this clonotype itself: A much larger clone differs by one base, so this may be a read error. The chain links TRBV25-1 to TRBJ2-2; 9 bases are a match to TRBD2. Germline lookup yields CDR1 MGHDK and CDR2 SYGVNS. The J segment lost 5 bases and the V segment lost 5 bases, leaving 9 bases of the junction unmatched. The CDR3 length is 16 residues. The CDR3 DNA reads as TGTGCCAGCAGTTACCTTAGCGGGAGACCTACCGGGGAGCTGTTTTTT. Protein sequence: CASSYLSGRPTGELFF.

Comment on this clonotype: A much larger clone differs from this one at a single base, so this may be a read error. The genes are TRBV14 and TRBJ2-2; D is undetermined. Per germline, CDR1 SGHDN and CDR2 FVKESK. The CDR3 contains 14 residues. CDR3 loop: CAGSQLANTGELFF. As DNA, the CDR3 is TGTGCCGGCAGCCAATTAGCGAACACCGGGGAGCTGTTTTTT.